The present T cell receptor beta chain was sequenced within a study of blood T cell repertoires in COVID-19. The V and J ends lost 3 bases and 3 bases, in that order; junction bases with no gene match: 7. CDR1 is SGHTS and CDR2 is YDEGEE in the germline V gene. The CDR3 runs 15 residues. The method was immunoSEQ multiplex PCR; TCRdb's version includes in-frame clones alone and lacks a portion of them. The sample yields about 69,000 clones, 79% seen once. V usage is TRBV5-8 and J usage is TRBJ2-3; TRBD2 matches 7 bases. Material for sequencing was peripheral blood. This receptor was obtained from a human donor in a cohort sampled during active COVID-19. The CDR3 nucleotides are TGTGCCAGCAGCTCGCGGGCGGGGGTTACAGATACGCAGTATTTT. It translates to CASSSRAGVTDTQYF.